These 21 T cell receptor beta chains share one sample of origin, sequenced in a study of breast tumors, draining lymph nodes, adjacent tissues. One entry per CDR3 protein results from TCRdb running MiXCR on the multiplex PCR reads. This table holds approximately 210,000 distinct CDR3 sequences, 30% to 35% found once. Axillary draining lymph nodes of breast cancer patients supplied the node samples. What was sequenced was axillary lymph node tissue. The receptors were gathered from a female donor with breast cancer. Some clones in this sample may be carry-over from other donors' samples.

The chain combines TRBV2 with TRBJ2-2, with D tentatively TRBD1 or TRBD2 (6 bases each). Per the germline V gene, CDR1 is SNHLY and CDR2 is FYNNEI. V dropped 5 bases and J dropped 3 bases, with 13 bases sitting between them. The CDR3 extends over 15 amino acids. The CDR3: CASSLTGGYTGELFF. In DNA, the CDR3 is TGTGCCAGCAGTTTGACAGGAGGGTACACCGGGGAGCTGTTTTTT. The full variable domain, in which reference TRBV2 and TRBJ2-2 provide the parts outside the CDR3, is EPEVTQTPSHQVTQMGQEVILRCVPISNHLYFYWYRQILGQKVEFLVSFYNNEISEKSEIFDDQFSVERPDGSNFTLKIRSTKLEDSAMYFCASSLTGGYTGELFFGEGSRLTVL.

The chain joins TRBV10-3 to TRBJ2-7; maybe TRBD1 (6 bases). Trimming removed 10 bases at V and 2 bases at J, with 15 bases between. CDR1 ENHRY and CDR2 SYGVKD come from the germline V gene. CDR3 size: 13 residues. The CDR3 sequence: CATGQSVTYEQYF. CDR3 bases: TGTGCCACTGGACAGAGCGTAACCTACGAGCAGTACTTC.

Comment on this clonotype: A much bigger clone sits one base away, suggesting this may be a read error. Since the CDR3 does not end with the conserved phenylalanine or tryptophan, this likely comes from a read error. The CDR3 nucleotides read TGTGCCAGCAGTTACTCGGGCCCCGATGAGCAGTTCCTC. It yields the protein CASSYSGPDEQFL. The chain recombines TRBV6-5 with TRBJ2-1; D is ambiguous. V was trimmed by 0 bases and J by 8 bases, leaving 8 bases between them. CDR1 MNHEY and CDR2 SVGAGI come from the germline V gene. This CDR3 spans 13 amino acids.

The rearrangement links TRBV19 to TRBJ2-4, with 13 positions matching TRBD2. From germline, CDR1 is LNHDA and CDR2 SQIVND (reference sequence). The CDR3 loop spans 18 amino acids. V gave up 6 bases and J gave up 0 bases; unmatched junction bases: 8. The DNA of the CDR3 is TGTGCCAGTAGGCGACTAGCGGGGGGCTCCTTAGCCAAAAACATTCAGTACTTC. It is translated as CASRRLAGGSLAKNIQYF.

By share, this clonotype counts as medium-sized. In DNA form, the CDR3 reads TGTGCCAGCAGGGGTGACGTCTCTGGAAACACCATATATTTT. Residues: CASRGDVSGNTIYF. The chain employs TRBV9 and TRBJ1-3; D remains unclear. Germline CDR1 SGDLS, CDR2 YYNGEE. The V end was cut by 5 bases, the J end by 0 bases, with 9 bases between. The CDR3 is 14 amino acids.

This clonotype was counted many times. The rearrangement links TRBV6-1 to TRBJ1-5; D possibly corresponds to TRBD1 (6 bases). V lost 7 bases and J 0 bases, leaving 16 bases between the germline ends. Germline CDR1 is MNHNS and CDR2 is SASEGT. CDR3 length equals 16 residues. The CDR3 region is CASNLGAGDSNQPQHF. The CDR3 DNA is TGTGCCAGCAACCTGGGGGCAGGAGATAGCAATCAGCCCCAGCATTTT.

This chain joins TRBV6-4 and TRBJ1-5; no reliable D call. Germline CDR1 and CDR2: MRHNA and SNTAGT. V shed 5 bases and J shed 7 bases, with 15 bases lying between them. The length of the CDR3 is 14 residues. CDR3 DNA sequence: TGTGCCAGCAGTCTCCCCCGGGAAGGGCAGCCCCAGCATTTT. This encodes CASSLPREGQPQHF.

This chain uses TRBV2 with TRBJ1-2; maybe TRBD1 (5 bases). V was pared by 6 bases and J by 10 bases, with 24 bases between. The CDR3 is made up of 15 amino acids. The germline gives CDR1 SNHLY, CDR2 FYNNEI. The CDR3 region is CASRSQGVNLGDYTF. The CDR3 DNA sequence: TGTGCCAGCAGAAGCCAGGGTGTAAATTTAGGTGACTACACCTTC.

The chain couples TRBV25-1 to TRBJ2-2; 7 bases are shared with TRBD2. Trimming cost V 5 bases and J 3 bases; bases outside gene matches: 30. Germline V lookup: CDR1 MGHDK, CDR2 SYGVNS. The CDR3 runs to 23 residues. The DNA of the CDR3 is TGTGCCAGCAGTCCCCGGTGTCCCCTCTCCCCACTGGGAGGGAGAGGGGACACCGGGGAGCTGTTTTTT. Translating it yields CASSPRCPLSPLGGRGDTGELFF. Full variable domain (missing parts from reference TRBV25-1 and TRBJ2-2): EADIYQTPRYLVIGTGKKITLECSQTMGHDKMYWYQQDPGMELHLIHYSYGVNSTEKGDLSSESTVSRIRTEHFPLTLESARPSHTSQYLCASSPRCPLSPLGGRGDTGELFFGEGSRLTVL.

The V and J genes are TRBV2 and TRBJ2-1; possibly TRBD1 for D (7 bases). The CDR3 has 15 amino acids. Trimming removed 8 bases from V and 0 bases from J, with 14 bases in between. The germline gives CDR1 SNHLY, CDR2 FYNNEI. CDR3 sequence: CASRRGTVSYNEQFF. DNA for the CDR3: TGTGCCAGCCGCCGGGGGACAGTCTCCTACAATGAGCAGTTCTTC.

This clonotype appeared many times. The CDR3 protein is CSAGTFQETQYF. CDR3 DNA sequence: TGCAGTGCTGGGACTTTTCAGGAGACCCAGTACTTC. V usage is TRBV20-1 and J usage is TRBJ2-5; D perhaps matches TRBD2 (6 bases). The V end was cut by 5 bases, the J end by 5 bases, with 12 bases between. The CDR3 consists of 12 residues. CDR1 and CDR2 from the germline V gene are DFQATT and SNEGSKA (reference sequence).

This clonotype was found many times. The genes are TRBV7-2 and TRBJ2-3, with TRBD1 identical over 9 bases. Germline V gene data show CDR1 as SGHTA and CDR2 as FQGNSA. Trimming removed 3 bases from V and 5 bases from J; junction bases left unmatched: 9. This CDR3 spans 16 amino acids. The CDR3 protein is CASSFTGTGWGDTQYF. The CDR3 bases are TGTGCCAGCAGCTTCACCGGGACAGGGTGGGGAGATACGCAGTATTTT.

The chain recombines TRBV7-2 with TRBJ2-5; TRBD2 matches at 8 bases. CDR1 and CDR2 (germline): SGHTA, FQGNSA. The CDR3 consists of 17 residues. Trimming at V came to 3 bases and at J to 5 bases, leaving 14 bases not matched to a gene. The CDR3, as DNA: TGTGCCAGCAGCTTGGTTGGCCGCCGGACTAGCCCTGAGACCCAGTACTTC. Translation gives CASSLVGRRTSPETQYF.

Many counts were recorded for this clonotype. The chain combines TRBV29-1 with TRBJ2-1, with 7 bases aligning to TRBD1. The germline CDR1 and CDR2 sequences are SQVTM and ANQGSEA. The CDR3 loop spans 15 amino acids. Trimming removed 4 bases from V and 4 bases from J; junction bases left unmatched: 10. The CDR3 sequence is CSVAGGLLLYNEQFF. The CDR3 DNA follows: TGCAGCGTTGCAGGGGGTCTACTACTATACAATGAGCAGTTCTTC.

This clonotype was seen just once. The rearrangement links TRBV4-2 to TRBJ1-6; D gene ambiguous. The V end was cut by 0 bases, the J end by 7 bases, with 10 bases between. This CDR3 has 15 amino acids. Germline lookup yields CDR1 LGHNA and CDR2 YNFKEQ. CDR3 residues: CASSQEAAPNSPLHF. CDR3 sequence (DNA): TGTGCCAGCAGCCAAGAGGCAGCCCCCAATTCACCCCTCCACTTT.

At least ten counts were recorded for this clonotype. The chain couples TRBV7-9 to TRBJ1-6; D is ambiguous. The CDR3 totals 15 residues. Trimming shortened V by 1 base and J by 7 bases, and 11 bases separated the two germline ends. CDR1 is SEHNR and CDR2 is FQNEAQ in the germline V gene (reference sequence). The CDR3 nucleotides are TGTGCCAGCAGCTTAGAGAGTAGCGGAAATTCACCCCTCCACTTT. Translated, it gives CASSLESSGNSPLHF. The whole variable domain, remainder taken from reference TRBV7-9 and TRBJ1-6, is DTGVSQNPRHKITKRGQNVTFRCDPISEHNRLYWYRQTLGQGPEFLTYFQNEAQLEKSRLLSDRFSAERPKGSFSTLEIQRTEQGDSAMYLCASSLESSGNSPLHFGNGTRLTVT.

This clonotype was seen repeatedly, ten times or more. J is TRBJ2-5 and V is TRBV5-1, with D perhaps matching TRBD2 (5 bases). Germline CDR1 is SGHRS and CDR2 is YFSETQ. V was clipped by 5 bases and J by 2 bases, with 13 bases between them. This CDR3 contains 14 residues. The DNA of the CDR3 is TGCGCCAGCAGGCTCAGCGGTGTTCAAGAGACCCAGTACTTC. This codes for CASRLSGVQETQYF. Supplemented by reference TRBV5-1 and TRBJ2-5, the full variable domain reads KAGVTQTPRYLIKTRGQQVTLSCSPISGHRSVSWYQQTPGQGLQFLFEYFSETQRNKGNFPGRFSGRQFSNSRSEMNVSTLELGDSALYLCASRLSGVQETQYFGPGTRLLVL.

The chain employs TRBV28 and TRBJ2-7; maybe TRBD2 (6 bases). This CDR3 region has 12 residues. CDR1 MDHEN and CDR2 SYDVKM come from the germline V gene. The V end was cut by 5 bases, the J end by 1 base, with 6 bases between. The CDR3, as DNA: TGTGCCAGCAGTCGGGGGTCCTACGAGCAGTACGTC. This encodes CASSRGSYEQYV.

In this sample, this clonotype turned up a few times. The CDR3 coding sequence is TGTGCCAGCAGCTTAGTCCTAGCGTGGGGAAACATTCAGTACTTC. As protein: CASSLVLAWGNIQYF. The chain links TRBV7-2 to TRBJ2-4; weak D call: TRBD2 (6 bases). CDR3 length: 15 residues. From germline, CDR1 is SGHTA and CDR2 FQGNSA. Trimming took 1 base from V and 6 from J, leaving 13 bases between them.

This clonotype has at least ten counts. The J gene is TRBJ2-5, the V gene TRBV7-8; a weak D match, TRBD2 (6 bases). The CDR3 spans 15 residues. CDR1 is SGHVS and CDR2 is FQNEAQ in the germline V gene. V lost 5 bases and J lost 4, with 17 bases in between. The CDR3 reads CASSQSGRDRETQYF. The CDR3 bases are TGTGCCAGCAGCCAAAGCGGGCGGGACCGAGAGACCCAGTACTTC. Full variable domain (missing parts from reference TRBV7-8 and TRBJ2-5): GAGVSQSPRYKVAKRGQDVALRCDPISGHVSLFWYQQALGQGPEFLTYFQNEAQLDKSGLPSDRFFAERPEGSVSTLKIQRTQQEDSAVYLCASSQSGRDRETQYFGPGTRLLVL.

The chain couples TRBV12-5 to TRBJ2-7; D not certain. CDR3 length equals 16 residues. Germline loops: CDR1 LGHNT, CDR2 FRNRAP. Trimming cost V 3 bases and J 0 bases, with 15 bases left between them. CDR3 sequence: CASGFVLGSPSYEQYF. The CDR3 nucleotides read TGTGCTAGTGGTTTCGTACTCGGGTCCCCCTCCTACGAGCAGTACTTC.